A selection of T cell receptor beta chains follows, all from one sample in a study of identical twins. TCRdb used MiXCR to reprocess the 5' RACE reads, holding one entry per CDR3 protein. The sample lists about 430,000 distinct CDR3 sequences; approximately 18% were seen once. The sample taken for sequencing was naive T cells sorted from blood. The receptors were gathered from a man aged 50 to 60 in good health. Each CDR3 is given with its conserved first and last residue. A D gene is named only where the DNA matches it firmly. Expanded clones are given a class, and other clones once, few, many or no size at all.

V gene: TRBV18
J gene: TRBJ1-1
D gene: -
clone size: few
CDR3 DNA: TGTGCCAGCTCACCACCCGTGGAGGCCACTGAAGCTTTCTTT
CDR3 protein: CASSPPVEATEAFF

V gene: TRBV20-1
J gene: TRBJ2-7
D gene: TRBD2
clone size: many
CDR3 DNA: TGCAGTGCTAGAGGCAGTGTACTAGCGGGGGGGTACGAGCAGTACTTC
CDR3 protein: CSARGSVLAGGYEQYF

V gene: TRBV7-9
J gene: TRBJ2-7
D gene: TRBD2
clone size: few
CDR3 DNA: TGTGCCAGCAGCTTGGGGCTAGCGGAACACCCGTACTTC
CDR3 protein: CASSLGLAEHPYF

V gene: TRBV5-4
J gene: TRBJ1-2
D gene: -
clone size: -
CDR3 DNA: TGTGCCAGCAGCTTGAGGGTCAACTATGGCTACACCTTC
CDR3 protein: CASSLRVNYGYTF

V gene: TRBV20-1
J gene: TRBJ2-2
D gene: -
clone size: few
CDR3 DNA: TGCAGTGCATACACCGGGGAGCTGTTTTTT
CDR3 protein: CSAYTGELFF

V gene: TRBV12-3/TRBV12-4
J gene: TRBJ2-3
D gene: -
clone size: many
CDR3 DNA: TGTGCCAGCAGCCGGTCAGATACGCAGTATTTT
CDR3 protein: CASSRSDTQYF

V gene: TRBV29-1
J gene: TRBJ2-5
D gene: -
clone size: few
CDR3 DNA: TGCAGCGTTGTTGGGCCAGCGGAGACCCAGTACTTC
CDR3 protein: CSVVGPAETQYF

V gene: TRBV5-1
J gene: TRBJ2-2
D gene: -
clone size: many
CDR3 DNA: TGCGCCAGCAGCTTGGATATAGTCGGGGAGCTGTTTTTT
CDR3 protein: CASSLDIVGELFF

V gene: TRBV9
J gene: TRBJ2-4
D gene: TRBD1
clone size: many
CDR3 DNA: TGTGCCAGCAGCACCGGACAGGGGGACATTCAGTACTTC
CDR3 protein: CASSTGQGDIQYF

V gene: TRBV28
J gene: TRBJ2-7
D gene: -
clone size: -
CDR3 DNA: TGTGCCAGCAGTCTATCCCCCAACAGGGTCGAGCAGTACTTC
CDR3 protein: CASSLSPNRVEQYF

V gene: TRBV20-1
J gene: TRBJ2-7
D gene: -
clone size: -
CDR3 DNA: TGCAGTGCTAGAGGTCCCTTAACCTACGAGCAGTACTTC
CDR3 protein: CSARGPLTYEQYF

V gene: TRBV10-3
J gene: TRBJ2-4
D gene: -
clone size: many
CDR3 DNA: TGTGCCACCTTGGACGGTGGGGTGGGCATTCAGTACTTC
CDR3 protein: CATLDGGVGIQYF

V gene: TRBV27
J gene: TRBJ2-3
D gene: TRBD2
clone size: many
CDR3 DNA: TGTGCCAGCAGTTTTCTGGGGAGGGAGGGTCCCACAGATACGCAGTATTTT
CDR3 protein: CASSFLGREGPTDTQYF

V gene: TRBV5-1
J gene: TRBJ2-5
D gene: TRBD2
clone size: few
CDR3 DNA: TGCGCCAGCAGAAGCCCTAGCGGGGCCCAAGAGACCCAGTACTTC
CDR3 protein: CASRSPSGAQETQYF

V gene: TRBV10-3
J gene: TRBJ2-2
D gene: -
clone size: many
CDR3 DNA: TGTGCCATCAGTGAGAGTAGGGACACCGGGGAGCTGTTTTTT
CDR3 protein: CAISESRDTGELFF

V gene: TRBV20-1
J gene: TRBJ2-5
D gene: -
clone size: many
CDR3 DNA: TGCAGTGCTAGTGGGCAGGGAGATGAGACCCAGTACTTC
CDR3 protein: CSASGQGDETQYF

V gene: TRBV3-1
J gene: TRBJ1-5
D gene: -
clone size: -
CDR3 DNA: TGTGCCAGCAGCCTCGGGGGACAATCCAATCAGCCCCAGCATTTT
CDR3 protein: CASSLGGQSNQPQHF

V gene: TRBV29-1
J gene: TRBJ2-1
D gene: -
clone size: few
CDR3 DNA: TGCAGCGTAAAAATGAGGGACAAGTACAATGAGCAGTTCTTC
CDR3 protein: CSVKMRDKYNEQFF

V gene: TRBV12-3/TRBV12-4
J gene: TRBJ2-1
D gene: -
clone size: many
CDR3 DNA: TGTGCCAGCAGTGCGGTTAATGAGCAGTTCTTC
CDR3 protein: CASSAVNEQFF

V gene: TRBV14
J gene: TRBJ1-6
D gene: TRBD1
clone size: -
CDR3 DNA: TGTGCCAGCAGCCAAGCAAGACAGGGAAAAACCCTCCACTTT
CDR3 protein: CASSQARQGKTLHF

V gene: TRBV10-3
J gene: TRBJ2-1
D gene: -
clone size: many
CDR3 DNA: TGTGCCATATTCAACGGGATCAATGAGCAGTTCTTC
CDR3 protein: CAIFNGINEQFF

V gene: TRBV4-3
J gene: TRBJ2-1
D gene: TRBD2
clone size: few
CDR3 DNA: TGCGCCAGCAGCCAAGGTTCTAGCGGGGTTATCTACAATGAGCAGTTCTTC
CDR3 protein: CASSQGSSGVIYNEQFF

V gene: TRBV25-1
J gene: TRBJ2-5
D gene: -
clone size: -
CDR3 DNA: TGTGCCAGCTCTCTAAAACGCCGAGGCATAGAGACCCAGTACTTC
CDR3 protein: CASSLKRRGIETQYF

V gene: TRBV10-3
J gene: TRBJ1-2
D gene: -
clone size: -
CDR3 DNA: TGTGCCATTTATCGGGCGGACGGCTACACCTTC
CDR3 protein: CAIYRADGYTF

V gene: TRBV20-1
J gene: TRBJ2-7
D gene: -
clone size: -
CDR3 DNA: TGCAGTGCTAGAAAGGGAAGATACTACGAGCAGTACTTC
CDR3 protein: CSARKGRYYEQYF

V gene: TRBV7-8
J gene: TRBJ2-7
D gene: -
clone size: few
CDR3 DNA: TGTGCCAGCAGCTTAGTTCCTAGCCTGGAGCAGTACTTC
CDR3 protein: CASSLVPSLEQYF

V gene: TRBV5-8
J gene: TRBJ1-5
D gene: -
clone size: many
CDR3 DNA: TGTGCCAGCAGCTTGGATTTTGGGGGCCATCAGCCCCAGCATTTT
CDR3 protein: CASSLDFGGHQPQHF

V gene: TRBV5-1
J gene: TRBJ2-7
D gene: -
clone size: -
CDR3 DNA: TGCGCCAGCAGCTCTGGGGCAGGGGCGAGGGAGCAGTACTTC
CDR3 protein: CASSSGAGAREQYF

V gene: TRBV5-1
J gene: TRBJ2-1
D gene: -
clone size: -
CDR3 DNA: TGCGCCAGCAGCCCGGAGGAGGGCTACAATGAGCAGTTCTTC
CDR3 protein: CASSPEEGYNEQFF

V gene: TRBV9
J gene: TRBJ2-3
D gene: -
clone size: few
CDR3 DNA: TGTGCCAGCAGCGAGTTAGCTCGCCCAGATACGCAGTATTTT
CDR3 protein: CASSELARPDTQYF

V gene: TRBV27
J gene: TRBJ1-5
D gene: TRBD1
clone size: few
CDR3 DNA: TGTGCCAGCAGCCCCGGGACAGTTTTTAGCAATCAGCCCCAGCATTTT
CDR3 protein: CASSPGTVFSNQPQHF

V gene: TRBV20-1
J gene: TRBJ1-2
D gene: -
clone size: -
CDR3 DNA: TGCAGTGCTAGAGTTCGGGGGGACTATGGCTACACCTTC
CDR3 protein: CSARVRGDYGYTF

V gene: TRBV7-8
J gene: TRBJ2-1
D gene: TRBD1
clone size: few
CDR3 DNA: TGTGCCAGCAGCCAACGGACAGGGCCAAAAACCTACAATGAGCAGTTCTTC
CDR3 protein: CASSQRTGPKTYNEQFF

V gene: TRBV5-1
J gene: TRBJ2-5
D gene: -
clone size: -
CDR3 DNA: TGCGCCAGCAGCTTGGTAGGGAACAATATGGAGACCCAGTACTTC
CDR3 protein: CASSLVGNNMETQYF

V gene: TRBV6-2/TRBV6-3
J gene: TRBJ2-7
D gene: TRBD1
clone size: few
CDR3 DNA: TGTGCCAGCAGTTACCGGGCGGGGACAGGGGGTGACCCCTTCGTCTACGAGCAGTACTTC
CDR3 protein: CASSYRAGTGGDPFVYEQYF

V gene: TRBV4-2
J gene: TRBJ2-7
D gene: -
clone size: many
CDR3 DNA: TGTGCCAGCAGCCTAGGGCCCAGGGGAGGGGTCGAGCAGTACTTC
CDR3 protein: CASSLGPRGGVEQYF

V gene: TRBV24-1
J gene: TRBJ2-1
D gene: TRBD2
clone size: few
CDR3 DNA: TGTGCCACCAGTGATGGTAGCGGGGGGGCTTTAAATGAGCAGTTCTTC
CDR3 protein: CATSDGSGGALNEQFF

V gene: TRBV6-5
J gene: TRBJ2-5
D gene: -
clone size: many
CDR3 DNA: TGTGCCAGCAGTTACGGCCCACAACAAGAGACCCAGTACTTC
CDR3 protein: CASSYGPQQETQYF

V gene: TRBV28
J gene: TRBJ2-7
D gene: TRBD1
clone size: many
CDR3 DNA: TGTGCCAGCAGTTCCCGGGGGACAGGGAACTACGAGCAGTACTTC
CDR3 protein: CASSSRGTGNYEQYF

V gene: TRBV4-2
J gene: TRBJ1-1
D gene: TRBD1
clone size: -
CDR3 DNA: TGTGCCAGCAGCCTGGACGGACAGGGGGCGGCTGAAGCTTTCTTT
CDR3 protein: CASSLDGQGAAEAFF

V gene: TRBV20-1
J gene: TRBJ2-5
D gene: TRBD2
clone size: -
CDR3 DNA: TGCAGTGCTAGGGCGTGGGGACTAGCGGGAATCCAAGAGACCCAGTACTTC
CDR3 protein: CSARAWGLAGIQETQYF

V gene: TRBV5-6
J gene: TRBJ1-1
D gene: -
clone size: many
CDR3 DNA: TGTGCCAGCAGCTCCGGGACCTACACTGAAGCTTTCTTT
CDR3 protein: CASSSGTYTEAFF

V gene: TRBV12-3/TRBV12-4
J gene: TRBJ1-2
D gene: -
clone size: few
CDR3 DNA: TGTGCCAGCAGTTTAATCGGGGGATCCGCCTATGGCTACACCTTC
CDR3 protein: CASSLIGGSAYGYTF

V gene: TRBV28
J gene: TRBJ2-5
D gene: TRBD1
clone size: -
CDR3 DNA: TGTGCCAGCAGGGTAGGGGGCGTTGAGACCCAGTACTTC
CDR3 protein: CASRVGGVETQYF

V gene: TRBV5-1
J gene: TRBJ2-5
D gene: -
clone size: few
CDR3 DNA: TGCGCCAGCAGCTTGTTTACCGGGGGATCACAAGAGACCCAGTACTTC
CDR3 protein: CASSLFTGGSQETQYF

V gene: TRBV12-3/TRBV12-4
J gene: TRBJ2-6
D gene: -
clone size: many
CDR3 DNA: TGTGCCAGCATGGGTGTCCCTGGGGCCAACGTCCTGACTTTC
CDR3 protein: CASMGVPGANVLTF

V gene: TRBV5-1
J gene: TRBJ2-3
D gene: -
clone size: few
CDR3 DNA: TGCGCCAGCAGCTTGTCCAGGTCCGCAGATACGCAGTATTTT
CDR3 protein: CASSLSRSADTQYF

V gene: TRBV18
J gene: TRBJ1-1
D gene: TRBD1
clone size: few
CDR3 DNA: TGTGCCAGCTCACCGATGACAGGGTCGTTGGCCACTGAAGCTTTCTTT
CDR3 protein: CASSPMTGSLATEAFF

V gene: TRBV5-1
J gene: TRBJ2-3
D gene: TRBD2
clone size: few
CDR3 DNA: TGCGCCAGCAGCTTTACTAGCGGCACAGATACGCAGTATTTT
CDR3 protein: CASSFTSGTDTQYF

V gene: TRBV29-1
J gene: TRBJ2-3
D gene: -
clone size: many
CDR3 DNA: TGCAGCGTTGAATATCCAGGCACAGATACGCAGTATTTT
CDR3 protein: CSVEYPGTDTQYF

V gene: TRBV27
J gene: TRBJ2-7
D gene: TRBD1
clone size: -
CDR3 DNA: TGTGCCAGCACTGAAGACAGGGTTCTTTCCTACGAGCAGTACTTC
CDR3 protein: CASTEDRVLSYEQYF

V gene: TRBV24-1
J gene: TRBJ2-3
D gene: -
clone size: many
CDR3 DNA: TGTGCCACCAGTGATCCCGGCGCTTACCCCACAGATACGCAGTATTTT
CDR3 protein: CATSDPGAYPTDTQYF

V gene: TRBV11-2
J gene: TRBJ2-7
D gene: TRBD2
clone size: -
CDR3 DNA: TGTGCCAGCAGGGGGACTACCCTGCCCTACGAGCAGTACTTC
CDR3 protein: CASRGTTLPYEQYF

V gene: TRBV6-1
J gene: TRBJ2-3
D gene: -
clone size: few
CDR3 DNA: TGTGCCAGCAGTGCGGGGGGCCTCACAGATACGCAGTATTTT
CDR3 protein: CASSAGGLTDTQYF

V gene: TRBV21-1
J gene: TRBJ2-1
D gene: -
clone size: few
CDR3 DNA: TGTGCCAGCAGCGAGACGGGCAATGAGCAGTTCTTC
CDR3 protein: CASSETGNEQFF

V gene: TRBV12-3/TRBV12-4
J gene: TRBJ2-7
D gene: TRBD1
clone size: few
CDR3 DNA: TGTGCCAGCAGAACAAGGACAGGGCCATATTACTTC
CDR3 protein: CASRTRTGPYYF

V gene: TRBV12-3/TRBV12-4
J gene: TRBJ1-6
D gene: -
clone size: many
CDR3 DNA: TGTGCCAGCAGTCCGGACAGCTATAATTCACCCCTCCACTTT
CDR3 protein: CASSPDSYNSPLHF

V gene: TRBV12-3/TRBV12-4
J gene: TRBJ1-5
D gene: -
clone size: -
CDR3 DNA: TGTGCCAGCAGTCACCAGAAGTATCAGCCCCAGCATTTT
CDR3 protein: CASSHQKYQPQHF

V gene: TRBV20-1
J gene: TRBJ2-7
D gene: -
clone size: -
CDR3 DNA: TGCAGTGCTAGACTTCTTTCACGGTTCTACGAGCAGTACTTC
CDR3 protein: CSARLLSRFYEQYF

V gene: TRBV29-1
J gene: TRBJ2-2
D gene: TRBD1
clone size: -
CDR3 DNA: TGCAGCGTTGTACCCAGGGACAGGGCGAACACCGGGGAGCTGTTTTTT
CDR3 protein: CSVVPRDRANTGELFF